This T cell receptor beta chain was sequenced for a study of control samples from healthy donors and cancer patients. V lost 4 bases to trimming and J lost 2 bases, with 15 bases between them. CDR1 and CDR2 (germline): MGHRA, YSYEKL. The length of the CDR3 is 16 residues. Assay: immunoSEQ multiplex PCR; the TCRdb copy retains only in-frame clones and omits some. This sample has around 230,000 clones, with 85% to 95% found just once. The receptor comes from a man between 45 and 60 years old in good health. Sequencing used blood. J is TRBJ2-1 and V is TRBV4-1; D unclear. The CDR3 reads CASSRGKTGAYNEQFF. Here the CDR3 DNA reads TGCGCCAGCAGCCGAGGAAAGACGGGCGCCTACAATGAGCAGTTCTTC.